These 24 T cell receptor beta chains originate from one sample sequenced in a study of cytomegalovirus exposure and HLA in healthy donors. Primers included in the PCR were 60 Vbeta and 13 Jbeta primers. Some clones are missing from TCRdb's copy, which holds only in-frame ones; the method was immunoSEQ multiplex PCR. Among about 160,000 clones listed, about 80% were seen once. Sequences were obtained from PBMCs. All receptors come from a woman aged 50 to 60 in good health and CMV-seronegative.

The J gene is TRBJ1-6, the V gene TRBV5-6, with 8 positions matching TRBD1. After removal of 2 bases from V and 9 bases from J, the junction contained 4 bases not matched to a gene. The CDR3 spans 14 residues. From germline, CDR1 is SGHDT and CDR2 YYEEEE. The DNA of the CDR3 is TGTGCCAGCAGCTTTGGCAGGGGGCTTTCACCCCTCCACTTT. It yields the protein CASSFGRGLSPLHF.

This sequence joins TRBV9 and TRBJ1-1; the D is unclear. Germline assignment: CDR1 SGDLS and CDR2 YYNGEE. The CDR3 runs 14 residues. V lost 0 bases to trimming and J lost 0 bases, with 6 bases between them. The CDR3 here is CASSVADMNTEAFF. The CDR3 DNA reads TGTGCCAGCAGCGTAGCAGACATGAACACTGAAGCTTTCTTT.

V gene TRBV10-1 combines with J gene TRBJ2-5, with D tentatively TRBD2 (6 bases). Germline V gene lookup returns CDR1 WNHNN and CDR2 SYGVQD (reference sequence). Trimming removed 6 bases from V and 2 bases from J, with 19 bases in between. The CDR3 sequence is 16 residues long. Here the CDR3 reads CASSLGRDWVQETQYF. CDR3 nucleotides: TGCGCCAGCAGCCTGGGGCGGGACTGGGTTCAAGAGACCCAGTACTTC.

The CDR3 protein is CASSQMGDVNEQFF. For the CDR3, the DNA is TGTGCCAGCAGCCAAATGGGCGACGTCAATGAGCAGTTCTTC. The V call is TRBV4-2, the J call TRBJ2-1; D not certain. Between the trimmed V and J ends, which lost 2 bases and 6 bases, there was a span of 11 bases. Germline assignment: CDR1 LGHNA and CDR2 YNFKEQ. The CDR3 contains 14 residues.

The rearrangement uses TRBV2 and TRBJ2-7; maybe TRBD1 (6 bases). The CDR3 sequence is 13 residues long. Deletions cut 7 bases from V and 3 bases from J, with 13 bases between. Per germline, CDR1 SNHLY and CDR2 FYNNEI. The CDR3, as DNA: TGTGCCAGCAAGAGGACAGAGATCTACGAGCAGTACTTC. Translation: CASKRTEIYEQYF.

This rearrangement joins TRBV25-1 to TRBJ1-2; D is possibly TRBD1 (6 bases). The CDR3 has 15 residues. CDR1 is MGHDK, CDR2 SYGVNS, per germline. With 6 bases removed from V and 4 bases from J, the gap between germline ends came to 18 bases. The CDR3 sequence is CASRGLTGRSYGYTF. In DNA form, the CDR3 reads TGTGCCAGCAGGGGACTAACAGGGAGGTCCTATGGCTACACCTTC.

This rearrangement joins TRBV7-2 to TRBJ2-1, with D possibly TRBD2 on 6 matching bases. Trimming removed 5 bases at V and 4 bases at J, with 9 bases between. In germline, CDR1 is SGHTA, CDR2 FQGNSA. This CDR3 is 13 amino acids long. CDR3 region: CASSAGSYNEQFF. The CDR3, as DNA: TGTGCCAGCAGCGCCGGGAGTTACAATGAGCAGTTCTTC.

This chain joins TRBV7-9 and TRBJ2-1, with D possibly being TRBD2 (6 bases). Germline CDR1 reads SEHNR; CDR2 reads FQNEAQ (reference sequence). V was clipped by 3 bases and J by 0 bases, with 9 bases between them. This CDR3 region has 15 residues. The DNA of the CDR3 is TGTGCCAGCAGCTTGGCGGGGAGCTCCTACAATGAGCAGTTCTTC. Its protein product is CASSLAGSSYNEQFF.

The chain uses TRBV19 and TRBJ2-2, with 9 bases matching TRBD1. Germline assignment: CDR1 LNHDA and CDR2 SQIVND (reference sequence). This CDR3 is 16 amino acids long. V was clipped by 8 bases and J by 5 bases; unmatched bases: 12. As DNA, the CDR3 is TGTGCCAGTCGCCTCAATACAGGGGGCTGGACCGGGGAGCTGTTTTTT. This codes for CASRLNTGGWTGELFF.

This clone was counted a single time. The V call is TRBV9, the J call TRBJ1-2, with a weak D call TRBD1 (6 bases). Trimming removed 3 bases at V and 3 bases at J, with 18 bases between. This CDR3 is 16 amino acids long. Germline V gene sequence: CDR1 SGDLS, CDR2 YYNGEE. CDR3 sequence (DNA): TGTGCCAGCAGCGCAGCAGGTACAGGGTTTCACTATGGCTACACCTTC. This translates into CASSAAGTGFHYGYTF.

This chain's CDR3 is CASSFFGPNEKLFF. CDR3 bases: TGTGCCAGCAGCTTTTTCGGTCCCAATGAAAAACTGTTTTTT. This rearrangement joins TRBV7-6 to TRBJ1-4; no reliable D call. The length of the CDR3 is 14 residues. Between the trimmed V and J ends, which lost 3 bases and 5 bases, there was a span of 10 bases. CDR1 SGHVS and CDR2 FNYEAQ come from the germline V gene.

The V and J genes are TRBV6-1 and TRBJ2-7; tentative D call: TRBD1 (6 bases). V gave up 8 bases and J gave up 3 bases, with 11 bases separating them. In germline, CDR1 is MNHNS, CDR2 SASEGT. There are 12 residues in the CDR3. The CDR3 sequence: CASVIQGYEQYF. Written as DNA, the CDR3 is TGTGCCAGCGTAATACAGGGCTACGAGCAGTACTTC.

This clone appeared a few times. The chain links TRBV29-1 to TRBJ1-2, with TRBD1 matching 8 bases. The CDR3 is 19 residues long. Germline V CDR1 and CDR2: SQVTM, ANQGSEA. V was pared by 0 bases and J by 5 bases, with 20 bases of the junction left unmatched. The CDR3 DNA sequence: TGCAGCGTTGAAGAAACGCAATTGGGGACAGGCACTTTAGGTTATGGCTACACCTTC. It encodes CSVEETQLGTGTLGYGYTF.

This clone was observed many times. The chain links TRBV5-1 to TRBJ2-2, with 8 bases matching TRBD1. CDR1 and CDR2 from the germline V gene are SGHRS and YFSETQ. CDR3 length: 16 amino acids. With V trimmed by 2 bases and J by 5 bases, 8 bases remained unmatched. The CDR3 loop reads CASSFRGQVGTGELFF. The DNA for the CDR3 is TGCGCCAGCAGCTTCAGGGGACAGGTCGGGACCGGGGAGCTGTTTTTT.

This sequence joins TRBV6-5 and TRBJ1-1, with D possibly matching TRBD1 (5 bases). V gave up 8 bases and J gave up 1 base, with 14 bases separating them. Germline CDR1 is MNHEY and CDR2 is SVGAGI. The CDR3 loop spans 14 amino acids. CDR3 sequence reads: CASLGLRGNTEAFF. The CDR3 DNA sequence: TGTGCCAGCCTTGGATTAAGGGGGAACACTGAAGCTTTCTTT.

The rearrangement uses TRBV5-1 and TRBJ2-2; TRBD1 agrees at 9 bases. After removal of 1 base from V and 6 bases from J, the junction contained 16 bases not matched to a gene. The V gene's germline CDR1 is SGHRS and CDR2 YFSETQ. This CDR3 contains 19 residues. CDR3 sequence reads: CASSLKDLSGTGRPGELFF. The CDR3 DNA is TGCGCCAGCAGCTTGAAGGATTTGTCCGGGACAGGGCGTCCCGGGGAGCTGTTTTTT. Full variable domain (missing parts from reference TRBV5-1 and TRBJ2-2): KAGVTQTPRYLIKTRGQQVTLSCSPISGHRSVSWYQQTPGQGLQFLFEYFSETQRNKGNFPGRFSGRQFSNSRSEMNVSTLELGDSALYLCASSLKDLSGTGRPGELFFGEGSRLTVL.

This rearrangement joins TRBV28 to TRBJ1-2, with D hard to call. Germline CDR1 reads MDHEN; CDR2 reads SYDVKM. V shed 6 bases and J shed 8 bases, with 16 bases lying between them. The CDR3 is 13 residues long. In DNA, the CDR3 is TGTGCCAGCAGCCCGGGTCCCGGGAGGGGCTACACCTTC. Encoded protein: CASSPGPGRGYTF.

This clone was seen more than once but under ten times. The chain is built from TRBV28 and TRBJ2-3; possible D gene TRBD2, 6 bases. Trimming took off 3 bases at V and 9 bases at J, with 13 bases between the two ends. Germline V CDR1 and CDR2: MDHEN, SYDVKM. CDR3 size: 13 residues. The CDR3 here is CASSFASVGTQYF. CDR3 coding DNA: TGTGCCAGCAGTTTCGCTAGCGTTGGCACGCAGTATTTT.

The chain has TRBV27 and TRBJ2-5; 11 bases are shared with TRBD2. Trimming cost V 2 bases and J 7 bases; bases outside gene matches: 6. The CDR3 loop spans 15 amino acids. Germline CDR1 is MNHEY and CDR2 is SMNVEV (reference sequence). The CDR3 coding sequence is TGTGCCAGCAGTTTAATACTAGCGGGAGTAGGGACCCAGTACTTC. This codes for CASSLILAGVGTQYF.

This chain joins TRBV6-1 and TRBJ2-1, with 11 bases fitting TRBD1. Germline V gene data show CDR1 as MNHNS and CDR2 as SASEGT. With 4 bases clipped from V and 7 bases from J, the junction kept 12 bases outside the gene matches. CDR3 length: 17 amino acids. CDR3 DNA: TGTGCCAGCAGTGCCCAGGGGGGACAGGGGGTAGGGAATGAGCAGTTCTTC. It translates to CASSAQGGQGVGNEQFF.

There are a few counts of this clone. CDR3 DNA sequence: TGTGCCAGTAGTTCTTGGGGCAGGGGGCTAGTGAATGAGCAGTTCTTC. Residues: CASSSWGRGLVNEQFF. The chain joins TRBV19 to TRBJ2-1, with 8 bases that match TRBD1. The trim removed 5 bases at V and 7 bases at J, leaving 13 bases unmatched. The CDR3 totals 16 residues. The V gene's germline CDR1 is LNHDA and CDR2 SQIVND (reference sequence).

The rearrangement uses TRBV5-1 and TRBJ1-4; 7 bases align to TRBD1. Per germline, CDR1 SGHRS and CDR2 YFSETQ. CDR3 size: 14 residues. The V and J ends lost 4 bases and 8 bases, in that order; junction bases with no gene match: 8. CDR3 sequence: CASSPRDRREKLFF. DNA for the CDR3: TGCGCCAGCAGCCCCCGGGACAGAAGAGAAAAACTGTTTTTT.

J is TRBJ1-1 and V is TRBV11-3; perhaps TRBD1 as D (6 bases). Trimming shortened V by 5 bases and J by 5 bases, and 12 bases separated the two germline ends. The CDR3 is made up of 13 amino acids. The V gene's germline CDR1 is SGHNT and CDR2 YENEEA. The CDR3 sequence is CASSLARGTEAFF. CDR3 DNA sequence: TGTGCCAGCAGCCTGGCGAGGGGGACTGAAGCTTTCTTT. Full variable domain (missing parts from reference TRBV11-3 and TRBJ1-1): EAGVVQSPRYKIIEKKQPVAFWCNPISGHNTLYWYLQNLGQGPELLIRYENEEAVDDSQLPKDRFSAERLKGVDSTLKIQPAELGDSAVYLCASSLARGTEAFFGQGTRLTVV.

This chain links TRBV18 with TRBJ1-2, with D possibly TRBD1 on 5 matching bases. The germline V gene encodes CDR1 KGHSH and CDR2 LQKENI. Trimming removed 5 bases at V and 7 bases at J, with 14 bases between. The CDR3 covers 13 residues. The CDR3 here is CASSGRDSSGYTF. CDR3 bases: TGTGCCAGCTCAGGCCGGGACTCAAGTGGCTACACCTTC.